The entry that follows covers one TCR beta chain sequence. There are a few counts of this clonotype. The specificity of this receptor is unknown. Base-call qualities are not available, and no considerably larger clone is one nucleotide away. Here V drops 0 bases and J drops 2 bases, and the junction holds 3 bases not matched to any gene. CDR1 is given as SGHTA and CDR2 as FQGNSA, both from the germline V gene. From the cysteine up to the phenylalanine, the CDR3 has a length of 17 residues. This entry keeps only the CDR3 DNA: 51 bases, framed from base 1. This entry belongs to a study of T-cell reconstitution after alpha-beta-depleted transplantation in children (dated by TCRdb to 2016 to 2017). Some background on the complete study: T-cell immune reconstitution after TCRalphabeta/CD19-depleted allogeneic hematopoietic cell transplantation in children was quantitatively tracked in the study by means of TCR repertoire profiling.

Library prep was done by PCR. The reads were generated on an Illumina HiSeq 2500. TCR libraries were prepared with molecular barcoding, using unique molecular identifiers to normalize TCRbeta repertoire quantification. Using fastp at Q25 and MiXCR, TCRdb reprocessed the public reads and kept productive beta chains. CDR3 protein duplicates are merged, each entry listing the most common genes and DNA. The sample includes 530,000 or so distinct CDR3 sequences, with 27% observed a single time. The ten largest account for 36% of the sample. The meaning of the sample's treatment or condition label: allogeneic hematopoietic cell transplantation with graft depleted of TCRalphabeta T cells and CD19 B cells. TCRalphabeta/CD19-depleted allogeneic hematopoietic cell grafts were given to the transplant recipients, all of whom were children. What the research found in general, with its limitations: Over subsequent months, a decline in hyperexpanded clone frequencies was noted, and after one year, T-cell counts and TCRbeta diversity were mostly ascribed to newly produced T cells. The apparently early alphabetaT-cell count recovery about two months after transplant was reportedly dependent on only several hundred rapidly expanded clones derived from non-depleted graft cells. The high TCRbeta diversity at day 60 in some patients was ascribed to recipient T cells and intrathymic progenitors that had survived conditioning.

This specimen was PBMCs, taken before TCRalphabeta/CD19-depleted stem cell transplant. This chain joins TRBV7-2 to TRBJ2-6; TRBD1 lines up with 8 middle nucleotides. This TCR came from a boy under two years old with Wiskott-Aldrich syndrome, due to receive a stem cell transplant. The CDR3: CASSLAGQVTGANVLTF. Read as DNA, the sequence is TGTGCCAGCAGCTTAGCGGGACAGGTGACTGGGGCCAACGTCCTGACTTTC.